This entry concerns a single T cell receptor (beta chain). Its antigen is not known. This sample is part of a study of T-cell reconstitution after alpha-beta-depleted transplantation in children. Construction of the TCRbeta library involved unique molecular identifiers. Using its own MiXCR run on the PCR reads, TCRdb lists one record per CDR3 protein. Among hundreds of thousands of distinct CDR3 sequences listed, about 17% were seen once. Study-wide findings and caveats: T-cell counts and diversity were attributed mostly to newly produced T cells one year after transplant.

Sequencing was performed on PBMCs, mostly from graft donor cells, taken 360 days after TCRalphabeta/CD19-depleted stem cell transplant. The sequence came from a male patient aged 2-10 years who had a stem cell transplant for acute lymphoblastic leukemia, so the T cells may come from the graft donor.

The CDR3 reads CASSSSTGPRYEQYF. In DNA form, the CDR3 reads TGTGCCAGCAGTTCCTCTACAGGACCACGCTACGAGCAGTACTTC. The gene calls are TRBV6-5 and TRBJ2-7, with D tentatively TRBD1 (5 bases). CDR3 size: 15 residues. Germline-derived CDR1 and CDR2 are MNHEY and SVGAGI. V was cut by 4 bases and J by 3 bases, with 16 bases left in between.